A single T cell receptor beta chain is shown here with its context. Antigen unknown. The data were taken from a study of blood T cells in healthy people across ages. Whole-study context: Using template switching, researchers captured about one barcoded beta molecule for each two T cells. Study results and limitations: Naive CD4+ cell counts and diversity both ran higher in long-lived than in aged donors.

The CDR3 length is 13 residues. Germline V gene lookup returns CDR1 SNHLY and CDR2 FYNNEI. V trimming: 6 bases; J trimming: 5 bases; junction bases outside the gene matches: 6. Through a sample-barcoded 5' primer and a J-beta primer mix, a second PCR was run for roughly 7 to 11 cycles. TCRdb redid the calling of the 5' RACE reads with MiXCR, one entry per CDR3 protein. The table includes 700,000 or so distinct CDR3 sequences, 35% to 50% detected once. The sequencing sample was made of blood. The sequence derives from a man of 80 years or more in good health. This sequence joins TRBV2 and TRBJ2-5, with 7 nucleotides matching TRBD1. In DNA, the CDR3 is TGTGCCAGCAGACAGGGGAGCGTCGAGACCCAGTACTTC. As protein: CASRQGSVETQYF.